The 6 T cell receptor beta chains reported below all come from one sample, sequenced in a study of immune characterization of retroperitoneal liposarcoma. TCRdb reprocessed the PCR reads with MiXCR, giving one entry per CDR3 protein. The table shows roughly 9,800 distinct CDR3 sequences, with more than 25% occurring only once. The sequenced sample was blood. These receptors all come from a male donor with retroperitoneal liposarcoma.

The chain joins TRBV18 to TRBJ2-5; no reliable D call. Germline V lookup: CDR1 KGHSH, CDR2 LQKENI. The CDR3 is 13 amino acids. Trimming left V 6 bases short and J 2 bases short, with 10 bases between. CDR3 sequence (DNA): TGTGCCAGCTCTCCAAGGCAGCAAGAGACCCAGTACTTC. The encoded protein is CASSPRQQETQYF.

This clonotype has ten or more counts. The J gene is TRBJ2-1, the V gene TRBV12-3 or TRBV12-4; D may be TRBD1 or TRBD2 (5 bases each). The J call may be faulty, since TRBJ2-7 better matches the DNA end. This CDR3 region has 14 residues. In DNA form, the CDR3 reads TGTGCCAGCAGCCCATCCTCGGGACCCTACGAGCAGTACGTC. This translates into CASSPSSGPYEQYV.

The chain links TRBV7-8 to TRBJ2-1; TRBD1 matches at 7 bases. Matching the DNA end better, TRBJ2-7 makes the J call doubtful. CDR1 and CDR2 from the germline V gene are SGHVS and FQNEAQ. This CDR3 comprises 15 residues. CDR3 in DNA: TGTGCCAGCCGAGGCGGTAGACAGGGATCGGTTGAGCAGTACTTC. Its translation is CASRGGRQGSVEQYF.

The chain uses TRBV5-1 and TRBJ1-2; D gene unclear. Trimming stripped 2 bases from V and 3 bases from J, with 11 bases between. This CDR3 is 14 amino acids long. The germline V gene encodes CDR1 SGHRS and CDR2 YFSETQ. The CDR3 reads CASSLLTADYGYTF. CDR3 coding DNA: TGCGCCAGCAGCTTACTTACAGCAGACTATGGCTACACCTTC.

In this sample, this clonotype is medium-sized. DNA of the CDR3: TGTGCCAGCAGTTCGACAGACGGAAGAGGGGAGCTGTTTTTT. Amino acid sequence: CASSSTDGRGELFF. The chain joins TRBV12-3 or TRBV12-4 to TRBJ2-2; a possible D gene is TRBD1 (5 bases). The CDR3 loop spans 14 amino acids. The V end was cut by 4 bases, the J end by 8 bases, with 14 bases between.

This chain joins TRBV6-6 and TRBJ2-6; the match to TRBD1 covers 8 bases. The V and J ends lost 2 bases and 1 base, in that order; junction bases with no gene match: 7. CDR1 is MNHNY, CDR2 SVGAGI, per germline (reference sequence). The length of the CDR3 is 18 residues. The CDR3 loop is CASSYLGQVSSGANVLTF. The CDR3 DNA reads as TGTGCCAGCAGTTACCTGGGACAGGTTTCTTCTGGGGCCAACGTCCTGACTTTC.